This TCR beta chain was profiled in a study of T-cell memory formation after mild COVID-19. Germline V gene data show CDR1 as MNHEY and CDR2 as SVGAGI. V shed 0 bases and J shed 4 bases, with 12 bases lying between them. This CDR3 is 15 amino acids long. Libraries for TCRalpha and TCRbeta carried sample barcodes and unique molecular identifiers via 5'RACE. TCRdb reprocessed the 5' RACE reads via MiXCR and lists one record per CDR3 protein. The sample includes roughly 190,000 distinct CDR3 sequences, 27% of them seen just once. This clonotype was seen more than once but under ten times. This sequence originates from an adult woman who had mild COVID-19 (a few samples of this study predate the infection). Cell type and time point are not known. The rearrangement uses TRBV6-5 and TRBJ1-1; D remains ambiguous. The sample taken for sequencing was PBMCs or a T cell subset sorted from them (not recorded which). The CDR3 coding sequence is TGTGCCAGCAGTTACTCTCTGGCAGGCAGCACTGAAGCTTTCTTT. Translating gives CASSYSLAGSTEAFF.